A selection of T cell receptor beta chains follows, all from one sample in a study of T cells in Graves' hyperthyroidism and ophthalmopathy. TCRdb reanalysed the multiplex PCR reads using MiXCR and keeps one entry per CDR3 protein. The sample yields a few hundred thousand distinct CDR3 sequences, approximately 23% seen once. The source material was blood. The source is a woman aged 70-85 years with Graves' ophthalmopathy. The CDR3 runs from the conserved cysteine through the conserved F or W. The order of the fields is J gene, clone size, V gene, D gene, CDR3 DNA, CDR3 protein. The D gene is left open where the match is weak. The size of a clone is reported for some rows only, either as once, few or many, or as a class for expanded clones.

>TRBJ2-2|-|TRBV10-3|TRBD2
TGTGCCATCAGGGGACTAGCGGGAGCCTTGAACACCGGGGAGCTGTTTTTT
CAIRGLAGALNTGELFF
>TRBJ2-4|few|TRBV30|TRBD2
TGTGCCTGGAGTAGAGGGAAACTAGCGGGAGCCAAAAACATTCAGTACTTC
CAWSRGKLAGAKNIQYF
>TRBJ2-1|few|TRBV20-1|TRBD2
TGCTCCGAGGCTAGCGGAAATAATGAGCAGTTCTTC
CSEASGNNEQFF
>TRBJ2-7|few|TRBV28|-
TGTGCCAGCAGTTACAGGGGACTCAGTTACGAGCAGTACTTC
CASSYRGLSYEQYF
>TRBJ2-1|-|TRBV10-3|TRBD2
TGTGCCACCCTAGCCCGGACTAGCGGGGATAACCCTAACAATGAGCAGTTCTTC
CATLARTSGDNPNNEQFF
>TRBJ2-5|many|TRBV20-1|-
TGCAGTGCTAAGGGAAGGGGTGGGGAGACCCAGTACTTC
CSAKGRGGETQYF
>TRBJ2-3|many|TRBV2|TRBD1
TGTGCCAGCAGCCGACAGGGTATTGTCACAGATACGCAGTATTTT
CASSRQGIVTDTQYF
>TRBJ2-1|-|TRBV5-1|TRBD2
TGCGCCAGCACCGTTAGCGGGAGCTCCTACAATGAGCAGTTCTTC
CASTVSGSSYNEQFF
>TRBJ1-5|many|TRBV28|-
TGTGCCAGCAGTTTCGGGGTTCAGCCCCAGCATTTT
CASSFGVQPQHF
>TRBJ1-2|many|TRBV2|TRBD1
TGTGCCAGCCGGAAACGCGGGGACAGGGTTGTCAGCTACACCTTC
CASRKRGDRVVSYTF
>TRBJ2-4|-|TRBV14|-
TGTGCCAGCAGCCAAGGGAGTCTAGGGTCCAAAAACATTCAGTACTTC
CASSQGSLGSKNIQYF
>TRBJ2-5|-|TRBV30|-
TGTGCCTGGACCTCAGGGCGTGGGAAGACCCAGTACTTC
CAWTSGRGKTQYF
>TRBJ2-6|few|TRBV6-1|-
TGTGCCGGTCGGCTGGGGGTTACTGGGGCCAACGTCCTGACTTTC
CAGRLGVTGANVLTF
>TRBJ1-5|-|TRBV2|-
TGTGCCAGCGGAATGGACACTAATCAGCCCCAGCATTTT
CASGMDTNQPQHF
>TRBJ1-2|-|TRBV3-1|TRBD1
TGTGCCAGCAGCCAAACCGGGACAGGAGTAGGCTACACCTTC
CASSQTGTGVGYTF
>TRBJ1-1|few|TRBV5-1|-
TGCGCCAGCAGCTTGGCCAGGGGACCGTACACTGAAGCTTTCTTT
CASSLARGPYTEAFF
>TRBJ2-3|-|TRBV7-8|TRBD2
TGTGCCAGCAGCTCCTCAGCGGGAGGGCAGGATACGCAGTATTTT
CASSSSAGGQDTQYF
>TRBJ2-1|-|TRBV10-3|TRBD2
TGTGCCATCAGTGTGGGACTAGCGGGAGGCCGGGATGAGCAGTTCTTC
CAISVGLAGGRDEQFF
>TRBJ2-7|-|TRBV12-3/TRBV12-4|-
TGTGCCAGCAGAATTGACAGGCCCTCCTACGAGCAGTACTTC
CASRIDRPSYEQYF
>TRBJ2-2|-|TRBV12-5|-
TGTGCTAGTGGTACAGGGTCCCCCGGGGAGCTGTTTTTT
CASGTGSPGELFF
>TRBJ2-1|few|TRBV29-1|-
TGCAGCGTTACGACACCGCCGTACAATGAGCAGTTCTTC
CSVTTPPYNEQFF
>TRBJ2-3|-|TRBV12-3/TRBV12-4|TRBD2
TGTGCCAGCAGCCAAGAGCTAGCGGGGCTCGATACGCAGTATTTT
CASSQELAGLDTQYF
>TRBJ2-1|many|TRBV7-9|-
TGTGCCAGCAGCTTAGCTAGCGGTCGGTCCAATGAGCAGTTCTTC
CASSLASGRSNEQFF
>TRBJ2-1|-|TRBV15|-
TGTGCCACCAGCGGCCGAGCAGGTAGTTGGGACAATGAGCAGTTCTTC
CATSGRAGSWDNEQFF
>TRBJ2-2|many|TRBV28|TRBD1
TGTGCCAGCAGTTTGAGTCCAGGGGGATTCACCGGGGAGCTGTTTTTT
CASSLSPGGFTGELFF
>TRBJ1-6|few|TRBV2|-
TGTGCCAGCAGTGATCCAGGGATACGTTCACCCCTCCACTTT
CASSDPGIRSPLHF
>TRBJ2-7|many|TRBV12-3/TRBV12-4|-
TGTGCCAGCAGGAATAGCGGAGGGCTTTACGAGCAGTACTTC
CASRNSGGLYEQYF
>TRBJ2-7|-|TRBV6-2/TRBV6-3|-
TGTGCCAGCAATAATCCAGGCTCCTACGAGCAGTACTTC
CASNNPGSYEQYF
>TRBJ2-1|few|TRBV3-1|TRBD2
TGTGCCAGCAGCCAAGTGGGAGGGCCCCACAATGAGCAGTTCTTC
CASSQVGGPHNEQFF
>TRBJ2-3|-|TRBV6-1|TRBD2
TGTGCCAGCAGTGCGGGACTAGCGGCAGATACGCAGTATTTT
CASSAGLAADTQYF
>TRBJ1-1|-|TRBV27|-
TGTGCCAGCAGTCCCTATGAACCGAGAAACACTGAAGCTTTCTTT
CASSPYEPRNTEAFF
>TRBJ2-2|few|TRBV20-1|-
TGCAGTGCCACCACGGGACCAGGGGAGAAGGTGTTTTTT
CSATTGPGEKVFF
>TRBJ1-2|few|TRBV19|-
TGTGCCAGTGGCCTTCGTGAAAACTATGGCTACACCTTC
CASGLRENYGYTF
>TRBJ1-1|few|TRBV6-1|-
TGTGCCAGCAGCGAGGGACCGAGGAACACTGAAGCTTTCTTT
CASSEGPRNTEAFF
>TRBJ2-7|many|TRBV24-1|TRBD1
TGTGCCACCAGTGATTCCGGGACAGGGGGCGCGTACGAGCAGTACTTC
CATSDSGTGGAYEQYF
>TRBJ1-1|-|TRBV6-1|-
TGTGCCAGCAGTGAAGTCTTACGGGTGAACACTGAAGCTTTCTTT
CASSEVLRVNTEAFF
>TRBJ1-3|-|TRBV12-5|TRBD1
TGTGCTAGTGGACAGGGGTCTGACGGAAACACCATATATTTT
CASGQGSDGNTIYF
>TRBJ2-1|many|TRBV2|TRBD2
TGTGCCAGCAGTGAGGAGAATAGCGGGAGGGCCCATGAGCAGTTCTTC
CASSEENSGRAHEQFF
>TRBJ1-4|many|TRBV15|-
TGTGCCACCAGCAGAGGGTTCAACGAAAAACTGTTTTTT
CATSRGFNEKLFF
>TRBJ2-3|many|TRBV20-1|-
TGCAGTGCGGCTAGCGGCACAGATACGCAGTATTTT
CSAASGTDTQYF